This T cell receptor (beta chain) came from a study of human T cells and chemical hapten exposure listed by TCRdb under 2021. For context, the study as a whole: For sensitization, 2% DPC in acetone was applied to a 2 cm by 2 cm area of upper inner arm skin. Alopecia areata with under or over 50% scalp involvement, alopecia totalis and alopecia universalis were represented in the patient cohort, which was mostly female. Peripheral blood TCR repertoire changes were tracked in vivo in alopecia patients during primary and secondary sensitization to the hapten diphenylcyclopropenone (DPC). Patch testing was performed on the upper back with Finn chambers containing 0.01% DPC, and the patch tests were scored after 6 days according to International Contact Dermatitis Research Group standards. Weekly therapeutic DPC doses were additionally applied to the scalp of patients throughout the approximately 23-week study period. Blood samples were taken from patients before sensitization (week 0) and then at 2, 6 and about 24 weeks after DPC sensitization. Around 30 alopecia patients provided blood for TCR sequencing at one to four time points (pre-sensitization, 2, 6 and 24 weeks). Libraries were pooled for sequencing, and variation in per-sample TCR yields was attributed mainly to small differences in library volumes within the pool.

On the study overall, not on this receptor specifically: After repeated subsampling, the strength of the expansion versus patch-test correlation and the threshold at which it became significant changed. The number of TCRs above 1 in 1000 frequency did not change with DPC sensitization; there was no evidence of global repertoire structure alterations. Because every patient had alopecia, a presumed autoimmune disease, the patients' immune response might differ from that of healthy individuals. Compared with pre-sensitization or healthy control sets, expanded TCRs formed significantly more large CDR3 similarity clusters, which is consistent with antigen-driven responses. Patch test score correlated positively with the number of PT1 expanded TCRs, reaching significance at thresholds 8, 16 and 32 but not at 4.

The CDR3 has 14 amino acids, counting the end cysteine and phenylalanine. Only the CDR3 region is kept as DNA, spanning 42 bases read in frame from base 1. From a lookup of the germline V gene, CDR1 and CDR2 are SGHTA and FQGTGA. The germline V end is reduced by 5 bases and the J end by 4 bases; junction bases left unmatched: 4. This sample's time point label indicates: patch test 1, 2 weeks after DPC sensitization. This specimen's treatment or condition label, interpreted: therapeutic diphenylcyclopropenone sensitization with weekly scalp DPC. Blood at each patch-test visit was drawn before the patch test was applied. Eligible patients were aged 18 to 70, diagnosed with alopecia, deemed suitable for DPC therapy, and excluded if pregnant. Total RNA was extracted from unfractionated whole blood collected in Tempus Blood RNA tubes. Details on this clonotype: Its cognate antigen has yet to be identified. Within one base of it there is no much larger clone, and no base qualities were kept.

Receptor libraries were prepared by RACE. Sequencing relied on a NextSeq 500. During library preparation, unique molecular identifiers were attached to individual cDNA molecules so that TCRs could be counted quantitatively and reproducibly. From each blood RNA sample, both TCR alpha and TCR beta chains were sequenced. In the source study's methods: The median number of TCRs per sample was approximately 98,000, ranging from 23,224 to 690,600. The Decombinator software suite was used to annotate V, J and CDR3 in the TCR reads. For the PS versus PT1 abundance plots, all samples were subsampled to the same number of TCRs (28,000). Expanded TCRs were defined as absent before sensitization and observed at least eight times at the 2-week time point. TCRdb applied fastp at Q25 and MiXCR to the public reads, then kept only in-frame beta chains. Rows with one shared CDR3 protein collapse into an entry with the most common genes and DNA. TCRdb's processing, not the authors', yielded these V and J calls. This sample has nearly 350,000 distinct CDR3 sequences in its table, and approximately 6.9% of those were observed once. Clones ranked in the top ten supply roughly 8% of the sample.

The V and J genes are TRBV7-3 and TRBJ2-1, with 8 bases aligning to TRBD1. The material sequenced was whole blood, taken in connection with sensitization to the hapten diphenylcyclopropenone (DPC). This TCR derives from a woman younger than 35 with alopecia areata. Some clones in this sample may be carry-over from other donors' samples. The CDR3: CASSTGQEYNEQFF. The nucleotide sequence reads as follows: TGTGCCAGCAGCACGGGACAGGAATACAATGAGCAGTTCTTC.